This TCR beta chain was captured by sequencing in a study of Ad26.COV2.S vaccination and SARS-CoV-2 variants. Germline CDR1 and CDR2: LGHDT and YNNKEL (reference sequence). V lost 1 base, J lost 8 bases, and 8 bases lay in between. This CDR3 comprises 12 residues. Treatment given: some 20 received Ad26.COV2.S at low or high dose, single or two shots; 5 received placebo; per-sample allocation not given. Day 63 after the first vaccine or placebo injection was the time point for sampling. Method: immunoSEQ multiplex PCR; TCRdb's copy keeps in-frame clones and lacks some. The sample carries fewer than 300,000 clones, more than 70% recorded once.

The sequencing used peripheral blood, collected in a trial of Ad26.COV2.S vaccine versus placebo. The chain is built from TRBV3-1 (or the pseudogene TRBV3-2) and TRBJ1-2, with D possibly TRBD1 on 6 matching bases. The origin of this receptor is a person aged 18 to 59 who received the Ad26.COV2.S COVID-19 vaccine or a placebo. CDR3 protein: CASSQGGGGYTF. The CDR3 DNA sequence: TGTGCCAGCAGCCAAGGCGGGGGCGGCTACACCTTC.